This T cell receptor (beta chain) was documented in a study of cytomegalovirus exposure and HLA in healthy donors (dated by TCRdb to 2016 to 2017). As for the study more broadly: An earlier analysis of approximately 640 of the donors reported about 290 Gb of sequence data and around 110 million unique TCR beta sequences from approximately 180 million T cells. The study used immunosequencing to profile the T cell repertoires of approximately 650 subjects and linked those repertoires to cytomegalovirus serostatus. Rather than using new phenotypic data, the later analysis identified candidate immune exposures from TCR beta sequences and from how often those sequences occurred across donors. An early release covering approximately 600 HLA-typed donors comprised approximately 300 gigabases of sequencing data and around 80 million unique TCR sequences. Both class I and class II loci were covered by HLA typing, at four-digit resolution. Typing coverage varied by locus: 629-630 donors for A, B, C, DRB1 and DQB1; more than 500 for DQA1; around 610 for DPA1; approximately 490 for DPB1. In a later genetic analysis, genome-wide SNP genotypes for 398 of the 666 donors were used, and that subset was treated as a discovery cohort. A later analysis re-examined previously published TCR beta repertoires from 610 or so donors and added high-resolution HLA genotyping to investigate patterns of TCR occurrence. In an earlier analysis of roughly 600 of the donors, high-throughput TCR beta sequencing was used to judge whether each TCR beta V gene segment behaved as functional or pseudogenic. All discovery cohort repertoires had been generated on a single sequencing platform. Among the roughly 400 genotyped donors, around 81% belonged to the genetic ancestry cluster associated with self-reported Caucasian donors. In addition to the first cohort of around 670 subjects, a separate validation cohort of 120 different subjects was used. To predict cytomegalovirus infection status, the study combined high-throughput TCR immunosequencing, statistical association of individual TCRs with disease status, and machine learning. Among roughly 370 genotyped donors of the cohort, an average of roughly 240,000 unique TCR beta nucleotide sequences were sequenced per donor, roughly a sixth of them non-productive. The aim of the study was to test whether cataloging public T cell receptors could identify signatures of past pathogen exposure. Alongside the repertoire data, information on donor age, sex, ethnicity and CMV serostatus was compiled. Because of strong linkage in the cohort, roughly five DR-DQ haplotypes were treated as single units for association and clustering.

Library prep was done by the immunoSEQ multiplex PCR assay. A mixture of 60 forward primers for TCR Vbeta segments and 13 reverse primers for TCR Jbeta segments was used in the multiplex PCR. Amplification of the CDR3 region of rearranged TCR beta genes was performed with a multiplex PCR assay on genomic DNA. Amplified TCR beta libraries were sequenced as 87-base-pair reads on the Illumina HiSeq System. The paper's data handling went like this. In a later analysis, about 80 million unique TCR beta chains were counted across the roughly 670 repertoires, and around 10 million of these chains were shared by at least two donors. Raw reads were error-corrected and collapsed into unique sequences by a nearest-neighbor algorithm in which closely related sequences were merged to remove PCR and sequencing errors. CDR3 sequences were aligned to IMGT reference sequences to assign V, D and J gene segments. For a sequence to be retained, a match of at least six nucleotides was required to both a V gene segment and a J gene segment. A rearrangement counted as productive if the CDR3 had no stop codons and remained in frame with V and J, and every other rearrangement counted as non-productive. Following IMGT convention, CDR3 was defined as the stretch from the second conserved V-encoded cysteine up to the conserved J-encoded phenylalanine. In an earlier analysis of just under 600 of the donors, sequences lacking an unambiguous match to a single V gene segment were excluded. In an earlier analysis of almost 600 of the donors, a V segment was called functional when productive rearrangements were above 56.7%, and segregating when the standard deviation between donors exceeded 5%. A statistical classification framework was built for diagnosing cytomegalovirus status from the catalog of TCR beta chain sequences. In a later analysis, TCR nucleotide sequences were compared against IMGT/GENE-DB human TR gene sequences so that V and J genes could be assigned. Using the TCRdist pipeline, a later analysis assigned CDR3 sequences along with most-parsimonious VDJ recombination scenarios. In a later analysis, each TCR beta chain was defined by its CDR3 amino acid sequence together with its V-gene family, and reads without a unique V-gene family were excluded. As a way to deal with suspected cross-contamination and a sequencing artifact, a later analysis dropped 640 or so nucleotide sequences that were highly shared and had low generation probability. In a later analysis, a clonal expansion index was calculated for each public chain from normalized within-repertoire ranks of inferred template counts. A later analysis computed generation probabilities with a VDJ recombination model fitted to out-of-frame rearrangements, and checked the results against IGoR. In a later analysis, hypergeometric tests were used to score TCR-TCR, TCR-HLA and TCR-CMV co-occurrence, with a repertoire-size bias correction applied to TCR pairs. To estimate false discovery rates, a later analysis permuted the HLA or CMV assignments 20 times. A later analysis grouped co-occurring TCRs with DBSCAN, adding TCRdist sequence similarity when clustering within HLA-allele-positive subsets. Repertoires with fewer than 30,000 or more than 120,000 public chains were left out of co-occurrence clustering, as were a few repertoires with anomalous nucleotide sharing. This is the immuneACCESS table as TCRdb keeps it, with only in-frame sequences that have V and J called. A part of the clones is gone; compared with another copy, unresolved V genes explain less than half, and the rest is unexplained. V and J calls and clone size are given by that table; D and trimming were obtained from the DNA. Recorded for this sample are over 70,000 clones; around four fifths of them occurred a single time. Together, the top ten hold roughly 2.5% of the sample.

Broad study findings and their caveats: A later analysis reported that several top co-occurrence clusters appeared linked to parvovirus B19, influenza, CMV and Epstein-Barr virus. In a later analysis, most CMV-associated TCR beta chains were found to appear HLA-restricted, with HLA associations seemingly driven largely by CMV exposure. A later genetic analysis reported fewer N-insertions in productive TCRs among donors in an Asian-associated ancestry cluster than the roughly 670-donor mean. In a later analysis, the rate of TCR association differed among HLA loci, with DRB1 alleles having the most associated TCRs and HLA-C alleles having the fewest. Most TCR sequences were seen in very few donors, while some public TCRs were found in many individuals. It was suggested by the authors that the approach could potentially be generalized to other disease states and immunological phenotypes. HLA typing was unavailable for some donors at each locus, so association tests used only the typed subset. A few of the identified cytomegalovirus-associated TCR beta chains were confirmed in vitro to be specific for cytomegalovirus antigens. V-gene and J-gene trimming of TCR beta chains was associated with a missense DCLRE1C variant in a later genetic analysis, and the association was replicated in an independent cohort. For the cohort, immune exposure information was limited to CMV serostatus. The sequencing pipeline was judged likely to have produced a cluster of highly shared sequence variants as a technical artifact. This cohort had only TCR beta chains sequenced, and the lack of alpha or paired-chain data limited which features could be detected. A further reported finding was that TCR beta sequences accurately predicted the HLA-A and HLA-B alleles for most subjects in the first cohort. The earlier analysis of approximately 540 of the donors excluded around 17 rarely observed V segments, including chromosome 9 orphons, because counts were too low. An earlier analysis of around 540 of the donors showed that most TCR beta V segments appeared in productive rearrangements either about 87% or about 30% of the time, which broadly matched IMGT annotations. When HLA alleles, especially DR and DQ, strongly co-occurred, TCR associations were difficult to assign to individual alleles. In a later analysis, HLA-associated TCR beta chains were found to be more clonally expanded and to have lower generation probabilities than equally common non-associated chains. The study gave a list of some 150 TCR beta chains associated with cytomegalovirus. Cytomegalovirus status was reported to be diagnosed by the classifier with high specificity and sensitivity in both the original and validation cohorts. Sequencing depth was assumed to be roughly uniform across donors in the presence/absence analyses, though that assumption may not hold. Linkage disequilibrium might explain the correlated functional status among segregating V segments, but an unknown experimental factor could not be excluded. In a later analysis, around 17,000 TCR beta sequences were associated with specific HLA alleles at a false discovery rate of 0.05.

In total, more than 500 healthy bone marrow donors made up the cohort. At the time of sampling, every cohort member was nominally healthy, though immune exposures that went unrecorded were likely present. The donor tested CMV seropositive and was one of the 289 seropositive cohort members. Each donor provided a peripheral blood sample, and peripheral blood mononuclear cells were used for TCR beta sequencing. The Qiagen DNeasy Blood Extraction Kit was used to extract genomic DNA from the blood cell samples. As for this clone: Its cognate antigen has yet to be identified. Per-base qualities were not stored, and no clone one base away is much larger.

The source of this sequence is a male donor in good health and CMV-seropositive. The sample consisted of PBMCs.

The sequenced DNA is TGTGCCAGCAGGGCCTCACACTACGAGCAGTACTTC. This encodes CASRASHYEQYF. This chain joins TRBV2 to TRBJ2-7; too little of a D gene remains to name it. Spanning cysteine to phenylalanine, the CDR3 consists of 12 amino acids. Only the CDR3 DNA stays, 36 bases, in frame from base 1. The germline V gene specifies SNHLY as CDR1 and FYNNEI as CDR2. The germline ends are 9 bases apart after V is trimmed by 6 bases and J by 3 bases.